This TCR beta chain was retrieved from a study of blood T cell repertoires in COVID-19. Study context: The analysed material was cDNA or gDNA that came from T cells, B-cell-depleted T cells, or PBMCs.

For this clone: The same CDR3 can be traced to other DNA sequences in this sample.

Unmatched junction bases numbered 4, after V lost 4 bases and J lost 4 bases. Germline V gene lookup returns CDR1 SGHRS and CDR2 YFSETQ. This CDR3 is 14 amino acids long. Donors were grouped by their self-reported clinical history. During the 2 weeks before they entered the study, exposed participants had met someone with a PCR-confirmed or clinician-diagnosed COVID-19 case. In the authors' workflow: Reference gene primers were amplified, and this amplification served to estimate nucleated cell counts. TCRdb's copy holds only in-frame clones and misses some; the assay was immunoSEQ multiplex PCR. From that table come the V and J calls and clone size; the DNA was used to work out D and trimming. The data hold fewer than 250,000 clones, with just under 90% observed a single time.

Sequenced input: PBMCs or T cells enriched from blood (not recorded which). This chain uses TRBV5-1 with TRBJ2-3, with 9 bases lining up with TRBD1. This TCR derives from a man over 45 who had been exposed to COVID-19. The CDR3 DNA reads as TGCGCCAGCAGCCTGGGACAGGGAGCAGATACGCAGTATTTT. Translated, it gives CASSLGQGADTQYF. The variable domain in full, completed from reference TRBV5-1 and TRBJ2-3, reads KAGVTQTPRYLIKTRGQQVTLSCSPISGHRSVSWYQQTPGQGLQFLFEYFSETQRNKGNFPGRFSGRQFSNSRSEMNVSTLELGDSALYLCASSLGQGADTQYFGPGTRLTVL.